This entry lists 10 T cell receptor beta chains sequenced from one sample in a study of T-cell reconstitution after alpha-beta-depleted transplantation in children. Unique molecular identifiers were used in preparing the TCRbeta library. TCRdb re-analysed the PCR reads in MiXCR, keeping a single row per CDR3 protein. The top ten hold over 2% of the sample, which has 200,000 to 250,000 distinct CDR3 sequences, 12% seen once. The sample was PBMCs from the stem cell graft donor, taken from the stem cell graft. All receptors come from a human donor who donated a stem cell graft to a child with acute lymphoblastic leukemia.

This clonotype has ten or more counts. The chain is built from TRBV20-1 and TRBJ2-3, with 7 bases matching TRBD1. Germline CDR1 and CDR2: DFQATT and SNEGSKA (reference sequence). The CDR3 spans 17 residues. J was trimmed by 3 bases and V by 5 bases; bases with no gene match: 17. The CDR3: CSAATTTGQWLTDTQYF. CDR3 coding DNA: TGCAGTGCTGCCACGACGACGGGACAGTGGCTAACAGATACGCAGTATTTT.

This clonotype was found a few times. This chain links TRBV27 with TRBJ1-1, with D perhaps TRBD1 (6 bases). Trimming took off 6 bases at V and 1 base at J, with 12 bases between the two ends. Per the germline V gene, CDR1 is MNHEY and CDR2 is SMNVEV (reference sequence). CDR3 length equals 14 residues. CDR3 in amino acids: CASRWGRGNTEAFF. As DNA, the CDR3 is TGTGCCAGCAGATGGGGGCGCGGGAACACTGAAGCTTTCTTT.

With regard to this clonotype: This could be a read error, since a much larger clone is one nucleotide away. The rearrangement joins TRBV9 to TRBJ2-1; 8 bases agree with TRBD2. CDR1 and CDR2 (germline): SGDLS, YYNGEE. V lost 4 bases, J lost 12 bases, and 6 bases stayed unmatched. CDR3 length: 12 residues. CDR3 nucleotides: TGTGCCAGCAGCATAAGGGGGACTAGGCAGTTCTTC. Translation gives CASSIRGTRQFF. The full variable domain, in which reference TRBV9 and TRBJ2-1 provide the parts outside the CDR3, is DSGVTQTPKHLITATGQRVTLRCSPRSGDLSVYWYQQSLDQGLQFLIQYYNGEERAKGNILERFSAQQFPDLHSELNLSSLELGDSALYFCASSIRGTRQFFGPGTRLTVL.

Only a few counts were recorded for this clonotype. The chain uses TRBV30 and TRBJ2-1, with 7 bases lining up with TRBD1. J lost 4 bases, V lost 7 bases, and 4 bases had no gene match. Germline V gene lookup returns CDR1 GTSNPN and CDR2 SVGIG (reference sequence). The CDR3 length is 12 residues. The CDR3 here is CAYQGEYNEQFF. DNA of the CDR3: TGTGCCTATCAGGGGGAGTACAATGAGCAGTTCTTC.

The chain recombines TRBV14 with TRBJ2-7, with TRBD1 matching 7 bases. The CDR3 sequence is 13 residues long. Germline V gives CDR1 SGHDN, CDR2 FVKESK. The trim removed 4 bases at V and 5 bases at J, leaving 5 bases unmatched. The CDR3, as DNA: TGTGCCAGCAGCCTCAGACAGGGCCACGAGCAGTACTTC. Its translation: CASSLRQGHEQYF. The variable domain in full, completed from reference TRBV14 and TRBJ2-7, reads EAGVTQFPSHSVIEKGQTVTLRCDPISGHDNLYWYRRVMGKEIKFLLHFVKESKQDESGMPNNRFLAERTGGTYSTLKVQPAELEDSGVYFCASSLRQGHEQYFGPGTRLTVT.

This clonotype has at least ten counts. This sequence joins TRBV27 and TRBJ1-5; tentative D call: TRBD1 (5 bases). Trimming stripped 4 bases from V and 7 bases from J, with 11 bases between. The length of the CDR3 is 13 residues. Germline values: CDR1 MNHEY, CDR2 SMNVEV (reference sequence). The CDR3 loop reads CASSSGFRQPQHF. CDR3 nucleotide sequence: TGTGCCAGCAGTTCAGGGTTCAGGCAGCCCCAGCATTTT.

This clonotype was found a few times. The chain uses TRBV5-1 and TRBJ2-3, with 10 bases fitting TRBD1. Trimming at V came to 4 bases and at J to 0 bases, leaving 11 bases not matched to a gene. Germline CDR1 is SGHRS and CDR2 is YFSETQ. This CDR3 region has 18 residues. The CDR3 here is CASSLGQGGTTSTDTQYF. The CDR3 nucleotides are TGCGCCAGCAGCCTAGGACAGGGGGGCACCACTAGCACAGATACGCAGTATTTT.

At least ten counts were recorded for this clonotype. The chain is built from TRBV5-1 and TRBJ1-5; the D is unclear. From germline, CDR1 is SGHRS and CDR2 YFSETQ. V lost 2 bases and J lost 4, with 10 bases in between. This CDR3 comprises 14 residues. The CDR3 DNA reads as TGCGCCAGCAGCTTACTGGAGCGAAATCAGCCCCAGCATTTT. It specifies CASSLLERNQPQHF.

This clonotype was seen more than once but under ten times. V usage is TRBV20-1 and J usage is TRBJ2-5; 16 bases map to TRBD2. V lost 0 bases to trimming and J lost 5 bases; unmatched junction nucleotides: 12. CDR1 DFQATT and CDR2 SNEGSKA come from the germline V gene (reference sequence). The CDR3 spans 19 residues. This chain's CDR3 is CSARDRPGTSGGAGETQYF. For the CDR3, the DNA is TGCAGTGCTAGAGACCGTCCCGGGACTAGCGGGGGGGCGGGGGAGACCCAGTACTTC.

This clonotype was counted ten times or more. The V and J genes are TRBV24-1 and TRBJ1-2; perhaps TRBD1 as D (5 bases). Deletions cut 3 bases from V and 7 bases from J, with 20 bases between. This CDR3 comprises 16 residues. Germline lookup yields CDR1 KGHDR and CDR2 SFDVKD. CDR3: CATSDALGLVGGGYTF. CDR3 DNA sequence: TGTGCCACCAGTGATGCCCTGGGACTGGTCGGAGGTGGCTACACCTTC.